The 2 T cell receptor beta chains given below trace back to one sample, sequenced in a study of blood T cell repertoires in COVID-19. Assay: immunoSEQ multiplex PCR; the TCRdb copy retains only in-frame clones and omits some. Here the sample spans about 260,000 clones, approximately 91% being singletons. The sequenced sample consisted of peripheral blood. The receptors were sampled from a person under 35 with COVID-19, enrolled during active disease.

CDR3 DNA sequence: TGTGCCAGTAGTCCTTCCGAGTCGGATACGCAGTATTTT. It yields the protein CASSPSESDTQYF. This chain joins TRBV19 and TRBJ2-3; no clear D. Germline V gene data show CDR1 as LNHDA and CDR2 as SQIVND (reference sequence). This CDR3 is built from 13 residues. With 5 bases removed from V and 6 bases from J, the gap between germline ends came to 12 bases.

The V and J genes are TRBV6-5 and TRBJ1-4; D remains unclear. V was cut by 5 bases and J by 8 bases, with 9 bases left in between. Per the germline V gene, CDR1 is MNHEY and CDR2 is SVGAGI. The CDR3 is made up of 12 amino acids. This CDR3 reads CASSLGGEKLFF. In DNA, the CDR3 is TGTGCCAGCAGTCTTGGAGGCGAAAAACTGTTTTTT.